Listed here are 5 T cell receptor beta chains from one sample, sequenced in a study of control samples from healthy donors and cancer patients. Profiling relied on immunoSEQ multiplex PCR, and the TCRdb table lists in-frame clones only, not all of them. The sample lists 150,000 to 200,000 clones; 93% were seen once. Sequenced sample: blood. The source of these receptors is a woman in her sixties in good health.

The chain combines TRBV9 with TRBJ1-1; weak D call: TRBD1 (5 bases). This CDR3 region has 14 residues. CDR1 and CDR2 (germline): SGDLS, YYNGEE. The V gene lost 4 bases and the J gene lost 0 bases, with 10 bases spanning the gap. CDR3: CASSPRELNTEAFF. The CDR3 DNA reads TGTGCCAGCAGCCCCAGGGAATTGAACACTGAAGCTTTCTTT.

On this clone itself: Germline is not matched at one junction end, which may reflect a read error. This rearrangement joins TRBV12-3 or TRBV12-4 to TRBJ1-1; tentatively, D is TRBD1 (6 bases). The CDR3 is 12 amino acids. The CDR3 protein is CASSNRDSDAFF. Written as DNA, the CDR3 is TGTGCCAGCAGTAACAGGGACTCTGACGCTTTCTTT.

The CDR3 region is CASSLDTQETQYF. Written as DNA, the CDR3 is TGCGCCAGCAGCTTGGACACCCAAGAGACCCAGTACTTC. The chain combines TRBV5-1 with TRBJ2-5, with unresolved D. The CDR3 sequence is 13 residues long. Germline lookup yields CDR1 SGHRS and CDR2 YFSETQ. Trimming cost V 0 bases and J 1 base, with 4 bases left between them. Variable domain in full (rest from reference TRBV5-1 and TRBJ2-5): KAGVTQTPRYLIKTRGQQVTLSCSPISGHRSVSWYQQTPGQGLQFLFEYFSETQRNKGNFPGRFSGRQFSNSRSEMNVSTLELGDSALYLCASSLDTQETQYFGPGTRLLVL.

V is TRBV27 and J is TRBJ1-2, with D possibly matching TRBD1 (5 bases). CDR3 length: 15 amino acids. Germline CDR1 is MNHEY and CDR2 is SMNVEV (reference sequence). V shed 5 bases and J shed 5 bases, with 18 bases lying between them. In DNA form, the CDR3 reads TGTGCCAGCAGTCCCCACGGGGCAGGACGTTATGGCTACACCTTC. Translation gives CASSPHGAGRYGYTF.

This clone was seen just once. The rearrangement uses TRBV9 and TRBJ1-6, with unresolved D. V was clipped by 3 bases and J by 8 bases, with 15 bases between them. Germline CDR1 SGDLS, CDR2 YYNGEE. This CDR3 is built from 15 residues. CDR3 bases: TGTGCCAGCAGCGATCGGGCGGGGAATCATTCACCCCTCCACTTT. It yields the protein CASSDRAGNHSPLHF.